This is a list of T cell receptor beta chains from one sample in a study of blood T cell repertoires in COVID-19. Assay used: immunoSEQ multiplex PCR; TCRdb lists only in-frame clones, some missing. The data hold roughly 70,000 clones, with around 89% observed a single time. The source material was peripheral blood. These receptors were collected from a woman older than 75 with active COVID-19. Both conserved end residues are part of each CDR3. The order of the fields is J gene, V gene, D gene, clone size, CDR3 DNA, CDR3 protein. A D gene is named only where the DNA matches it firmly. Only part of the rows carry a size: once, few, many, or a class if the clone is expanded.

TRBJ2-2 | TRBV2 | - | - | TGTGCCAGCAGGTCAGGGGGACTTTACACCGGGGAGCTGTTTTTT | CASRSGGLYTGELFF
TRBJ2-2 | TRBV3-1/TRBV3-2 | - | once | TGTGCCAGCAGCCAATATCGGGGTTTCACCGGGGAGCTGTTTTTT | CASSQYRGFTGELFF
TRBJ2-7 | TRBV3-1/TRBV3-2 | TRBD2 | once | TGTGCCAGCAGCCCTACTCCTCGCGGGAGCTCCTACGAGCAGTACTTC | CASSPTPRGSSYEQYF
TRBJ2-6 | TRBV27 | - | - | TGTGCCAGCAGTTTTGGCGTCTTGTCGCGGGGGGCCAACGTCCTGACTTTC | CASSFGVLSRGANVLTF
TRBJ1-4 | TRBV5-1 | TRBD1 | - | TGCGCCAGCAGCTTACAGGGGACTAATGAAAAACTGTTTTTT | CASSLQGTNEKLFF
TRBJ2-7 | TRBV5-4 | - | - | TGTGCCAGCAGCTTGGTTTCAGGTTACGAGCAGTACTTC | CASSLVSGYEQYF
TRBJ2-3 | TRBV7-9 | TRBD2 | - | TGTGCCAGCAGCCTAACAACCCCCGGGACTAGCGGGCACACAGATACGCAGTATTTT | CASSLTTPGTSGHTDTQYF
TRBJ2-7 | TRBV4-1 | TRBD2 | - | TGCGCCAGCAGCCAAGAGATAGCGGGAGCTGAGCAGTACTTC | CASSQEIAGAEQYF
TRBJ1-3 | TRBV28 | TRBD1 | - | TGTGCCAGCAGTTTGGCCGGGACAGGGACTTTCTCTGGAAACACCATATATTTT | CASSLAGTGTFSGNTIYF
TRBJ1-1 | TRBV21-1 | - | - | TGTGCCAGCAGCCACCGAGGGGGTATCACTGAAGCTTTCTTT | CASSHRGGITEAFF
TRBJ2-6 | TRBV7-6 | - | - | TGTGCCAGCAGCTATGCGGGCTCTGGGGCCAACGTCCTGACTTTC | CASSYAGSGANVLTF
TRBJ2-7 | TRBV27 | - | - | TGTGCCAGCAGTTTAAGGAGTACTACTATCGAGCAGTACTTC | CASSLRSTTIEQYF
TRBJ2-7 | TRBV29-1 | - | once | TGCAGCGTTGAAACGGGGGATCGCGAGCAGTACTTC | CSVETGDREQYF
TRBJ2-5 | TRBV6-5 | - | - | TGTGCCAGCAGTTATTCGACCTTCAACAGGGTCGAGACCCAGTACTTC | CASSYSTFNRVETQYF
TRBJ1-6 | TRBV2 | - | once | TGTGCCAGCAGTTCTACCTCAGGGTTTGGTAATTCACCCCTCCACTTT | CASSSTSGFGNSPLHF
TRBJ2-7 | TRBV29-1 | TRBD2 | - | TGCAGCGTTGAGGGGGGACTAGCGACCGAGCAGTACTTC | CSVEGGLATEQYF
TRBJ2-3 | TRBV24-1 | - | - | TGTGCCACCAGTGAGCCAGTAACAGATACGCAGTATTTT | CATSEPVTDTQYF
TRBJ2-7 | TRBV6-2/TRBV6-3 | TRBD2 | - | TGTGCCAGCAGTACTCCCACGACCCGGACTAGCGGGAGGTTAACCTACGAGCAGTACTTC | CASSTPTTRTSGRLTYEQYF
TRBJ2-7 | TRBV27 | TRBD2 | - | TGTGCCAGCAGTTTAGGGACTAGCAACGAGCAGTACTTC | CASSLGTSNEQYF
TRBJ2-7 | TRBV9 | TRBD1 | - | TGTGCCAGCAGCCCCTGGGACAGCGTTTACGAGCAGTACTTC | CASSPWDSVYEQYF
TRBJ2-7 | TRBV5-1 | TRBD2 | - | TGCGCCAGCAGCTTGACTAGCGGGAGTGTCGAGCAGTACTTC | CASSLTSGSVEQYF
TRBJ1-2 | TRBV2 | TRBD1 | - | TGTGCCAGCACCGGGGGACAGGGGGTCTCAAACTATGGCTACACCTTC | CASTGGQGVSNYGYTF
TRBJ1-2 | TRBV11-2 | TRBD1 | - | TGTGCCAGCAGCTTAGATTGGCAGGGGGCGCACGGCTACACCTTC | CASSLDWQGAHGYTF
TRBJ1-2 | TRBV12-5 | TRBD1 | - | TGTGCTATACGGGACAGATATTATGGCTACACCTTC | CAIRDRYYGYTF
TRBJ2-1 | TRBV28 | - | - | TGTGCCAGCAGTCCACCTAGGAAGGGAGATGAGCAGTTCTTC | CASSPPRKGDEQFF
TRBJ2-1 | TRBV28 | TRBD2 | - | TGTGCCAGCATGCCGGGAGGAGACAATGAGCAGTTCTTC | CASMPGGDNEQFF